This entry lists 31 T cell receptor beta chains sequenced from one sample in a study of T cells in localized non-small cell lung cancer. Clones were sequenced by immunoSEQ multiplex PCR, and TCRdb holds only the in-frame ones, with some missing. The sample yields tens of thousands of clones, 88% seen once. The specimen comprised peripheral blood, sampled before any cancer treatment. Source of these receptors: a woman aged 35 to 75 with stage I squamous cell lung carcinoma.

The chain combines TRBV14 with TRBJ1-3; D ambiguous. The germline V gene has CDR1 SGHDN and CDR2 FVKESK. V was clipped by 4 bases and J by 8 bases, with 9 bases between them. The CDR3 covers 12 residues. The CDR3: CASSLNVDTIYF. The DNA for the CDR3 is TGTGCCAGCAGCCTAAACGTGGACACCATATATTTT.

This clone was recorded once. V gene TRBV19 combines with J gene TRBJ1-5; no firm D call. V lost 6 bases, J lost 10 bases, and 22 bases lay in between. The CDR3 is made up of 15 amino acids. Per germline, CDR1 LNHDA and CDR2 SQIVND (reference sequence). The CDR3, as DNA: TGTGCCAGTAGCCCACTGTCAGGAAACTCGATACCCCAGCATTTT. Translation: CASSPLSGNSIPQHF. The whole variable domain, remainder taken from reference TRBV19 and TRBJ1-5, is DGGITQSPKYLFRKEGQNVTLSCEQNLNHDAMYWYRQDPGQGLRLIYYSQIVNDFQKGDIAEGYSVSREKKESFPLTVTSAQKNPTAFYLCASSPLSGNSIPQHFGDGTRLSIL.

V gene TRBV19 combines with J gene TRBJ1-5, with 7 bases aligning to TRBD1. Germline loops: CDR1 LNHDA, CDR2 SQIVND (reference sequence). The CDR3 sequence is 15 residues long. Trimming removed 6 bases from V and 6 bases from J; junction bases left unmatched: 11. CDR3: CASSSPGAGGQPQHF. CDR3 nucleotides: TGTGCCAGTAGCTCCCCCGGGGCAGGGGGTCAGCCCCAGCATTTT.

The V and J genes are TRBV6-5 and TRBJ1-1; no definite D call. The CDR3 is 12 amino acids. Trimming took 5 bases from V and 5 from J, leaving 9 bases between them. The germline gives CDR1 MNHEY, CDR2 SVGAGI. The CDR3: CASSESRTEAFF. DNA for the CDR3: TGTGCCAGCAGTGAAAGCAGGACTGAAGCTTTCTTT.

This clone was counted once. CDR3 coding DNA: TGTGCCAGCAGCCAAGAAGGCTCTGGAAACACCATATATTTT. Protein product: CASSQEGSGNTIYF. The rearrangement links TRBV5-4 to TRBJ1-3, with D uncertain. Trimming cost V 4 bases and J 0 bases, with 8 bases left between them. In germline, CDR1 is SGHNT, CDR2 YYREEE (reference sequence). The CDR3 is made up of 14 amino acids.

The chain uses TRBV5-5 and TRBJ1-3, with TRBD1 identical over 7 bases. The CDR3 is 14 amino acids. V lost 4 bases, J lost 7 bases, and 8 bases stayed unmatched. The germline V gene encodes CDR1 SGHKS and CDR2 YYEKEE (reference sequence). This chain's CDR3 is CASSLTGVENTIYF. CDR3 sequence (DNA): TGTGCCAGCAGCCTAACAGGGGTGGAGAACACCATATATTTT.

This clone was counted once. J is TRBJ1-1 and V is TRBV30; no reliable D call. V was trimmed by 2 bases and J by 5 bases, leaving 12 bases between them. This CDR3 is built from 13 residues. The germline CDR1 and CDR2 sequences are GTSNPN and SVGIG (reference sequence). Written as DNA, the CDR3 is TGTGCCTGGAGTAGAACATCTAGGACTGAAGCTTTCTTT. Its protein product is CAWSRTSRTEAFF.

This clone was found a few times. The rearrangement links TRBV9 to TRBJ2-7; D is perhaps TRBD1 (6 bases). Germline V lookup: CDR1 SGDLS, CDR2 YYNGEE. The CDR3 is 16 residues long. The germline V and J ends were trimmed by 3 bases and 6 bases, with 22 bases remaining between them. The CDR3 DNA sequence: TGTGCCAGCAGCGCCGGTTACGGGCAGGGGTATGGCGAGCAGTACTTC. As protein: CASSAGYGQGYGEQYF.

This clone was seen more than once but under ten times. This chain uses TRBV2 with TRBJ1-2; 9 bases map to TRBD1. CDR1 is SNHLY, CDR2 FYNNEI, per germline. The ends lost 7 bases at V and 8 bases at J; junction bases unmatched: 5. CDR3 length: 12 amino acids. The CDR3 coding sequence is TGTGCCAGCAAATTCGACAGGGGGGGCTACACCTTC. This codes for CASKFDRGGYTF.

The V gene is TRBV4-1, the J gene TRBJ1-1; 7 bases are a match to TRBD1. Germline CDR1 reads MGHRA; CDR2 reads YSYEKL. The J segment lost 0 bases and the V segment lost 1 base, leaving 8 bases of the junction unmatched. This CDR3 is built from 17 residues. As DNA, the CDR3 is TGCGCCAGCAGCCAAGTCGGACAGGAATCAATGAACACTGAAGCTTTCTTT. Translation: CASSQVGQESMNTEAFF.

The chain recombines TRBV11-2 with TRBJ2-7; 9 nucleotides line up with TRBD1. This CDR3 has 14 residues. Germline V gene lookup returns CDR1 SGHAT and CDR2 FQNNGV. V dropped 6 bases and J dropped 0; count of bases not matched to a gene: 3. Here the CDR3 reads CASRETGGSYEQYF. CDR3 in DNA: TGTGCCAGCAGGGAGACAGGGGGCTCCTACGAGCAGTACTTC.

The chain couples TRBV5-6 to TRBJ2-7; tentatively, D is TRBD2 (6 bases). Trimming cost V 4 bases and J 1 base, with 15 bases left between them. The germline V gene encodes CDR1 SGHDT and CDR2 YYEEEE. The CDR3 covers 15 residues. The CDR3 DNA follows: TGTGCCAGCAGCCGGGGACTTAGGGTATCCTACGAGCAGTACTTC. Translating it yields CASSRGLRVSYEQYF.

In this sample, this clone turned up once. V and J are TRBV19 and TRBJ2-1; D is possibly TRBD2 (5 bases). Between the trimmed V and J ends, which lost 4 bases and 0 bases, there was a span of 13 bases. The CDR3 length is 16 residues. Germline-derived CDR1 and CDR2 are LNHDA and SQIVND (reference sequence). The CDR3 loop reads CASSKDSLSSYNEQFF. CDR3 nucleotides: TGTGCCAGTAGTAAGGACTCCCTGAGCTCCTACAATGAGCAGTTCTTC.

The V and J genes are TRBV7-8 and TRBJ2-2, with 7 bases that match TRBD2. This CDR3 spans 14 amino acids. CDR1 SGHVS and CDR2 FQNEAQ come from the germline V gene. The J segment lost 2 bases and the V segment lost 5 bases, leaving 2 bases of the junction unmatched. The CDR3 loop reads CASSQGLNTGELFF. The CDR3 region has the DNA TGTGCCAGCAGCCAGGGACTAAACACCGGGGAGCTGTTTTTT.

This clone appeared once. The chain recombines TRBV9 with TRBJ2-5, with TRBD1 as a possible D gene (5 bases). This CDR3 has 14 amino acids. Between the trimmed V and J ends, which lost 5 bases and 0 bases, there was a span of 11 bases. Germline V gene data show CDR1 as SGDLS and CDR2 as YYNGEE. CDR3 sequence reads: CASSAGAYQETQYF. The DNA of the CDR3 is TGTGCCAGCAGTGCTGGGGCGTACCAAGAGACCCAGTACTTC.

The chain carries TRBV4-1 and TRBJ1-5, with D perhaps TRBD1 (5 bases). This CDR3 region has 15 residues. V lost 1 base and J 6 bases, leaving 13 bases between the germline ends. From germline, CDR1 is MGHRA and CDR2 YSYEKL. The CDR3 sequence is CASSQGFKGAQPQHF. The CDR3 nucleotides read TGCGCCAGCAGCCAAGGTTTTAAAGGGGCTCAGCCCCAGCATTTT.

This clone has only a few counts. The chain employs TRBV7-2 and TRBJ2-2; D perhaps matches TRBD2 (7 bases). The germline V gene has CDR1 SGHTA and CDR2 FQGNSA. The V end was cut by 5 bases, the J end by 5 bases, with 15 bases between. The CDR3 is 15 residues long. The DNA of the CDR3 is TGTGCCAGCAGCCTTCGGGGGGCGGGTACCGGGGAGCTGTTTTTT. It codes for CASSLRGAGTGELFF.

This CDR3 reads CASSWGGTGTLNYGYTF. CDR3 DNA sequence: TGTGCCAGCAGCTGGGGTGGCACAGGCACATTAAACTATGGCTACACCTTC. This chain joins TRBV5-6 and TRBJ1-2; weak D call: TRBD1 (5 bases). The CDR3 runs to 17 residues. V lost 3 bases and J 2 bases, leaving 20 bases between the germline ends. Germline V gives CDR1 SGHDT, CDR2 YYEEEE.

V usage is TRBV6-1 and J usage is TRBJ1-1, with D perhaps TRBD1 (5 bases). CDR1 is MNHNS, CDR2 SASEGT, per germline. The CDR3 spans 14 residues. Trimming took off 6 bases at V and 11 bases at J, with 22 bases between the two ends. The CDR3 loop is CASSGNSGGAWAFF. CDR3 DNA sequence: TGTGCCAGCAGCGGTAACAGTGGAGGGGCTTGGGCTTTCTTT.

V is TRBV6-6 and J is TRBJ2-5; possibly TRBD2 for D (6 bases). The CDR3 has 13 amino acids. V was clipped by 7 bases and J by 3 bases, with 12 bases between them. Germline V CDR1 and CDR2: MNHNY, SVGAGI (reference sequence). The CDR3 is CASTPSGEETQYF. The CDR3 DNA sequence: TGTGCCAGCACCCCTTCGGGGGAAGAGACCCAGTACTTC.

The chain couples TRBV5-8 to TRBJ1-2; no reliable D call. This CDR3 has 11 residues. V gave up 4 bases and J gave up 5 bases, with 6 bases separating them. Germline loops: CDR1 SGHTS, CDR2 YDEGEE. CDR3 in amino acids: CASSRTYGYTF. DNA for the CDR3: TGTGCCAGCAGCCGGACTTATGGCTACACCTTC.

The chain is built from TRBV5-4 and TRBJ1-2; D perhaps matches TRBD1 (6 bases). Trimming shortened V by 10 bases and J by 3 bases, and 10 bases separated the two germline ends. The CDR3 spans 11 residues. Germline assignment: CDR1 SGHNT and CDR2 YYREEE (reference sequence). This CDR3 reads CAFRGDYGYTF. The CDR3 nucleotides read TGTGCCTTTAGGGGGGACTATGGCTACACCTTC.

V gene TRBV4-2 combines with J gene TRBJ2-2; 9 nucleotides agree with TRBD2. The CDR3 runs 17 residues. CDR1 is LGHNA, CDR2 YNFKEQ, per germline. V trimming: 0 bases; J trimming: 2 bases; junction bases outside the gene matches: 4. The CDR3 spells CASSQDSLAGNTGELFF. CDR3 nucleotide sequence: TGTGCCAGCAGCCAAGATAGCCTAGCGGGAAACACCGGGGAGCTGTTTTTT.

The rearrangement links TRBV6-6 to TRBJ1-3; possibly TRBD1 for D (6 bases). CDR1 and CDR2 (germline): MNHNY, SVGAGI (reference sequence). Deletions cut 6 bases from V and 2 bases from J, with 14 bases between. This CDR3 spans 15 amino acids. CDR3 residues: CASRPTGRTGNTIYF. CDR3 nucleotides: TGTGCCAGCAGGCCTACAGGGAGGACTGGAAACACCATATATTTT.

CDR3 nucleotide sequence: TGTGCCAGCACTCGGACAGGGTCCTTTGAAAAACTGTTTTTT. It is translated as CASTRTGSFEKLFF. V gene TRBV2 combines with J gene TRBJ1-4, with 8 bases that match TRBD1. Unmatched junction bases numbered 8, after V lost 7 bases and J lost 7 bases. This CDR3 region has 14 residues. Germline CDR1 is SNHLY and CDR2 is FYNNEI.

The chain links TRBV10-2 to TRBJ2-7; 7 nucleotides match TRBD2. The CDR3 length is 13 residues. Germline loops: CDR1 WSHSY, CDR2 SAAADI. V lost 7 bases to trimming and J lost 1 base; unmatched junction nucleotides: 4. DNA for the CDR3: TGCGCCAGCACCGTCGGGGGGTCCTACGAGCAGTACTTC. This sequence encodes CASTVGGSYEQYF.

The chain recombines TRBV13 with TRBJ2-1; 8 positions match TRBD1. The V gene's germline CDR1 is PRHDT and CDR2 FYEKMQ (reference sequence). The CDR3 loop spans 15 amino acids. After removal of 5 bases from V and 5 bases from J, the junction contained 8 bases not matched to a gene. DNA for the CDR3: TGTGCCAGCAGCCCCCGGGGACAGGTACACAATGAGCAGTTCTTC. Its translation: CASSPRGQVHNEQFF.

The chain couples TRBV7-6 to TRBJ2-1; 14 nucleotides line up with TRBD2. The germline gives CDR1 SGHVS, CDR2 FNYEAQ. Trimming at V came to 4 bases and at J to 0 bases, leaving 11 bases not matched to a gene. The CDR3 has 20 residues. For the CDR3, the DNA is TGTGCCAGCAGCTCCCCAAGGACTAGCGGGGGGCTGAGCTCCTACAATGAGCAGTTCTTC. Its protein product is CASSSPRTSGGLSSYNEQFF.

V is TRBV28 and J is TRBJ1-1; D call uncertain. V lost 4 bases, J lost 1 base, and 13 bases lay in between. From germline, CDR1 is MDHEN and CDR2 SYDVKM. This CDR3 spans 15 amino acids. The CDR3 protein is CASSSPAGPNTEAFF. The CDR3 coding sequence is TGTGCCAGCAGTTCCCCGGCAGGCCCGAACACTGAAGCTTTCTTT.

This chain joins TRBV5-3 and TRBJ1-2; D ambiguous. TRBV5-3 is an ORF, with its function uncertain. Trimming stripped 3 bases from V and 3 bases from J, with 18 bases between. The CDR3 contains 16 residues. CDR3 bases: TGTGCCAGAAGCTCTCCACCGGCTAAAAAGGACTATGGCTACACCTTC. The encoded protein is CARSSPPAKKDYGYTF.

The gene calls are TRBV30 and TRBJ2-1; D possibly corresponds to TRBD1 (6 bases). The CDR3 runs 12 residues. Per the germline V gene, CDR1 is GTSNPN and CDR2 is SVGIG (reference sequence). V was pared by 5 bases and J by 9 bases, with 14 bases between. DNA for the CDR3: TGTGCCTGGGAGACAGGTTCTCGTGAGCAGTTCTTC. Its protein product is CAWETGSREQFF.